This T cell receptor (beta chain) comes out of a study of early T cells in non-severe SARS-CoV-2 infection (dated by TCRdb to about 2021). Regarding the complete study: Bulk RNA from unsorted whole blood was used for TCR sequencing, so alpha and beta chains could not be paired. What the research found in general, with its limitations: VDJdb matching was skewed toward anti-spike CD8 responses and likely underestimated virus-specific expansions, missing private and CD4 specificities.

Library preparation employed 5' RACE. The sequencer listed for this sample is NextSeq 500. To correct for sequencing error and PCR bias, the TCR library protocol tagged individual cDNA molecules with unique molecular identifiers. TCR alpha and beta chains were both sequenced, and the abundances of alpha and beta sequences in each sample were closely correlated with each other. The original methods were these. V gene, J gene and CDR3 annotation of TCR sequences was performed with Decombinator V4. Expanded TCRs were defined as changing significantly between any two time points under a Poisson model with p below 0.0001. TCR abundances were normalised to the total number of TCRs sequenced per sample and were expressed as counts per million. MAIT TCRs were defined by TRAV1-2 paired with TRAJ12, TRAJ20 or TRAJ33, and iNKT TCRs by TRAV10 paired with TRAJ18. A search of VDJdb, accessed on 1 November 2021, was run for TCRs annotated to CMV, EBV and SARS-CoV-2, with TCRs annotated for multiple antigens excluded. TCRdb reprocessed the public reads (quality trimming at Q25 with fastp, clone calling with MiXCR) and kept in-frame beta chains. Each entry merges the rows of one CDR3 protein and shows their most common DNA and genes. For this entry, the V and J calls and clone size follow TCRdb and not the study's own pipeline. For this sample the table gives about 30,000 distinct CDR3 sequences, of which roughly 6% were detected only once. Together, the top ten hold about 24% of the sample.

About this clonotype itself: Its antigen target is currently unknown. Nothing much larger sits one base from this clone, and base qualities are not available.

CDR1 is given as SGHRS and CDR2 as YFSETQ, both from the germline V gene. Between the V and J ends, shortened by 0 bases and 0 bases respectively, the junction contains 10 bases. The CDR3 holds 16 amino acids from the cysteine to the phenylalanine. The CDR3 DNA has 48 bases and is translated from base 1. The study was a case-control design nested within a healthcare worker cohort in London, UK, with weekly nasopharyngeal swab PCR tests and blood sampling. Healthcare workers were recruited during the week of the UK lockdown, between 23 and 31 March 2020, and followed weekly for up to roughly 15 weeks.

This TCR derives from an adult who was a healthcare worker with PCR-confirmed SARS-CoV-2 infection or an uninfected control (not recorded which). Material: whole blood. The rearranged chain carries TRBV5-1 and TRBJ2-1; no D gene can be assigned with confidence. The DNA sequence is given as TGCGCCAGCAGCTTGGCCTCTTGGAGCTCCTACAATGAGCAGTTCTTC. It is translated as CASSLASWSSYNEQFF. Reference TRBV5-1 and TRBJ2-1 genes cover what lies past the CDR3, so the full variable domain is KAGVTQTPRYLIKTRGQQVTLSCSPISGHRSVSWYQQTPGQGLQFLFEYFSETQRNKGNFPGRFSGRQFSNSRSEMNVSTLELGDSALYLCASSLASWSSYNEQFFGPGTRLTVL.